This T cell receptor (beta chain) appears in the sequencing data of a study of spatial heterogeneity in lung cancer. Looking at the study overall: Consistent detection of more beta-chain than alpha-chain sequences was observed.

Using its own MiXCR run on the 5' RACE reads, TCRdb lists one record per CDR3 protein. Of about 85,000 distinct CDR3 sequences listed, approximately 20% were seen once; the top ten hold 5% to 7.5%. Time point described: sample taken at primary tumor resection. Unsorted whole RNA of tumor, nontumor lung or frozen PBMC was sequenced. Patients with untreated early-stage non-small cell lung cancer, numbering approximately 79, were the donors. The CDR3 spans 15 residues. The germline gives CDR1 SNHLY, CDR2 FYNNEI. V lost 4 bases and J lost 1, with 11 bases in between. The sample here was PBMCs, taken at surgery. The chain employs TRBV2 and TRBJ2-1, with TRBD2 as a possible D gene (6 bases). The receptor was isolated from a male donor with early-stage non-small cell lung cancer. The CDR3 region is CASSVWGESYNEQFF. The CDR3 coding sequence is TGTGCCAGCAGTGTATGGGGGGAGTCCTACAATGAGCAGTTCTTC.